The 11 T cell receptor beta chains listed next were all sequenced from one sample in a study of T-cell reconstitution after alpha-beta-depleted transplantation in children. The TCRbeta library incorporated unique molecular identifiers. TCRdb re-called the PCR reads through MiXCR, storing one row per CDR3 protein. The data hold approximately 590,000 distinct CDR3 sequences, with over 9.5% observed a single time. Sequenced here: PBMCs from the stem cell graft donor, sampled from the stem cell graft. These receptor sequences come from a human donor who donated a stem cell graft to a child with acute myeloid leukemia.

This clonotype has a handful of counts. The V and J genes are TRBV20-1 and TRBJ2-5; 7 nucleotides agree with TRBD2. J lost 0 bases, V lost 0 bases, and 4 bases had no gene match. Germline lookup yields CDR1 DFQATT and CDR2 SNEGSKA (reference sequence). The CDR3 runs to 15 residues. The CDR3: CSARETSVNQETQYF. The DNA of the CDR3 is TGCAGTGCTAGAGAAACTAGCGTTAACCAAGAGACCCAGTACTTC.

This clonotype was detected only a few times. The V call is TRBV14, the J call TRBJ1-1, with D maybe TRBD1 (5 bases). This CDR3 has 16 amino acids. Germline V CDR1 and CDR2: SGHDN, FVKESK. Trimming removed 5 bases from V and 4 bases from J, with 20 bases in between. The CDR3 DNA is TGTGCCAGCAGCTACCGAGGAGCGAGGGGTGCCACTGAAGCTTTCTTT. Translated, it gives CASSYRGARGATEAFF.

This clonotype has a handful of counts. The chain joins TRBV6-1 to TRBJ2-1; D remains ambiguous. Germline lookup yields CDR1 MNHNS and CDR2 SASEGT. The CDR3 covers 16 residues. Trimming cost V 6 bases and J 6 bases, with 21 bases left between them. Here the CDR3 reads CASSMVIGVLGNEQFF. The CDR3 region has the DNA TGTGCCAGCAGCATGGTCATTGGAGTCTTGGGCAATGAGCAGTTCTTC.

V gene TRBV12-3 or TRBV12-4 combines with J gene TRBJ2-5; 8 bases are shared with TRBD2. The V gene end was trimmed by 6 bases and the J gene end by 4 bases; junction bases not matched to a gene: 10. The CDR3 covers 15 residues. The CDR3 nucleotides are TGTGCCAGCAGCCCCGGGACTAGGGGCACAGAGACCCAGTACTTC. This sequence encodes CASSPGTRGTETQYF.

Ten or more counts support this clonotype. The rearrangement uses TRBV5-5 and TRBJ2-7, with 7 bases identical to TRBD1. J gave up 4 bases and V 0 bases, and 7 bases lay outside the gene matches. This CDR3 is built from 15 residues. Looked up from germline, CDR1 is SGHKS and CDR2 is YYEKEE (reference sequence). The DNA for the CDR3 is TGTGCCAGCAGCTTGGGCCCGGGACAGAAATACGAGCAGTACTTC. Translated, it gives CASSLGPGQKYEQYF.

The V gene is TRBV11-2, the J gene TRBJ2-1; 13 bases map to TRBD2. CDR1 SGHAT and CDR2 FQNNGV come from the germline V gene. The CDR3 covers 17 residues. Trimming took 5 bases from V and 8 from J; bases not matched to a gene: 12. CDR3 loop: CASSRGLAGVVRDEQFF. In nucleotides, the CDR3 is TGTGCCAGCAGCCGAGGACTAGCGGGAGTAGTCCGGGATGAGCAGTTCTTC.

There are a few counts of this clonotype. The V gene is TRBV5-6, the J gene TRBJ1-6; D possibly corresponds to TRBD1 (5 bases). The V gene's germline CDR1 is SGHDT and CDR2 YYEEEE. V dropped 1 base and J dropped 3 bases, with 11 bases sitting between them. The CDR3 loop spans 16 amino acids. CDR3 in amino acids: CASSLKPGFYNSPLHF. The CDR3 bases are TGTGCCAGCAGCTTGAAGCCAGGGTTCTATAATTCACCCCTCCACTTT.

This clonotype was counted ten times or more. The J gene is TRBJ2-7, the V gene TRBV20-1; 13 bases are shared with TRBD2. The V gene's germline CDR1 is DFQATT and CDR2 SNEGSKA (reference sequence). The V gene end was trimmed by 0 bases and the J gene end by 2 bases; junction bases not matched to a gene: 10. The CDR3 loop spans 18 amino acids. The CDR3, as DNA: TGCAGTGCTAGAGATCCAGGACTAGCGGGAGATACCCCCTACGAGCAGTACTTC. Translating it yields CSARDPGLAGDTPYEQYF.

This clonotype occurred many times. A read error may produce the germline difference seen at one junction end. The gene calls are TRBV5-1 and TRBJ2-7, with 9 nucleotides matching TRBD2. Germline V gene data show CDR1 as SGHRS and CDR2 as YFSETQ. CDR3 length equals 14 residues. The chain's CDR3 is CASSPTSGAYEQYF. The CDR3, as DNA: TGTGCCAGCAGCCCGACTAGCGGAGCCTACGAGCAGTACTTC.

This clonotype was recorded many times. The chain employs TRBV10-3 and TRBJ2-2; the match to TRBD2 covers 9 bases. The CDR3 runs to 16 residues. The germline CDR1 and CDR2 sequences are ENHRY and SYGVKD. Losses at the gene ends were 6 bases for V and 4 bases for J; bases not matched to a gene: 9. The CDR3 sequence is CAIRLLAGVGTGELFF. The DNA for the CDR3 is TGTGCCATCAGACTCTTAGCGGGAGTAGGCACCGGGGAGCTGTTTTTT.

The chain recombines TRBV11-1 with TRBJ2-7, with D possibly being TRBD1 (6 bases). CDR1 and CDR2 from the germline V gene are SGHAT and FQDESV (reference sequence). V dropped 1 base and J dropped 3 bases, with 10 bases sitting between them. The CDR3 length is 14 residues. For the CDR3, the DNA is TGTGCCAGCAGCTTAGTAGCAGGGGACTACGAGCAGTACTTC. This sequence encodes CASSLVAGDYEQYF. Drawing the rest from reference TRBV11-1 and TRBJ2-7, the complete variable domain is EAEVAQSPRYKITEKSQAVAFWCDPISGHATLYWYRQILGQGPELLVQFQDESVVDDSQLPKDRFSAERLKGVDSTLKIQPAELGDSAMYLCASSLVAGDYEQYFGPGTRLTVT.